A single sample gave rise to the 30 T cell receptor beta chains below, sequenced in a study of control samples from healthy donors and cancer patients. This table comes from immunoSEQ multiplex PCR, and its TCRdb copy is limited to in-frame clones, with some not included. The table includes 100,000 to 150,000 clones, over 80% detected once. Input material: PBMCs. Receptors originate from a man of 80 years or more with head and neck cancer.

This chain connects TRBV11-1 to TRBJ1-2, with a weak D call TRBD1 (6 bases). Germline CDR1 SGHAT, CDR2 FQDESV (reference sequence). This CDR3 is 13 amino acids long. The V end was cut by 1 base, the J end by 11 bases, with 14 bases between. CDR3 DNA sequence: TGTGCCAGCAGCTTAGAGACCAGGGGTGGTTACACCTTC. Its protein product is CASSLETRGGYTF. Full variable domain (rest looked up from reference TRBV11-1 and TRBJ1-2): EAEVAQSPRYKITEKSQAVAFWCDPISGHATLYWYRQILGQGPELLVQFQDESVVDDSQLPKDRFSAERLKGVDSTLKIQPAELGDSAMYLCASSLETRGGYTFGSGTRLTVV.

The chain recombines TRBV5-1 with TRBJ2-5, with D possibly matching TRBD2 (5 bases). CDR1 and CDR2 from the germline V gene are SGHRS and YFSETQ. Trimming removed 4 bases from V and 6 bases from J, with 16 bases in between. The CDR3 loop spans 14 amino acids. CDR3 coding DNA: TGCGCCAGCAGCCCGTACGCGGGTGGGCAGACCCAGTACTTC. This gives the protein CASSPYAGGQTQYF.

V usage is TRBV5-6 and J usage is TRBJ1-3; D is undetermined. V was clipped by 0 bases and J by 0 bases, with 16 bases between them. Germline loops: CDR1 SGHDT, CDR2 YYEEEE. The CDR3 covers 18 residues. The CDR3 sequence is CASSLEGSGGYSGNTIYF. The CDR3, as DNA: TGTGCCAGCAGCTTGGAAGGTAGTGGCGGTTACTCTGGAAACACCATATATTTT.

This clone was seen more than once but under ten times. The rearrangement links TRBV10-3 to TRBJ1-4; D is ambiguous. The germline gives CDR1 ENHRY, CDR2 SYGVKD. V shed 6 bases and J shed 0 bases, with 8 bases lying between them. CDR3 length: 14 amino acids. This CDR3 is CAIRDPATNEKLFF. In DNA form, the CDR3 reads TGTGCCATCAGGGACCCGGCAACTAATGAAAAACTGTTTTTT.

The DNA for the CDR3 is TGTGCCAGCAGCTTGGGAGTCAGCGGGGGGGCCGGCACAGATACGCAGTATTTT. Its protein product is CASSLGVSGGAGTDTQYF. V usage is TRBV5-8 and J usage is TRBJ2-3, with 10 bases identical to TRBD2. CDR1 is SGHTS and CDR2 is YDEGEE in the germline V gene. The V and J ends lost 0 bases and 1 base, in that order; junction bases with no gene match: 8. This CDR3 spans 18 amino acids.

The chain joins TRBV5-1 to TRBJ2-3; the match to TRBD1 covers 8 bases. V lost 0 bases and J lost 1; bases outside the gene matches: 4. The CDR3 is 16 amino acids. Germline V lookup: CDR1 SGHRS, CDR2 YFSETQ. As DNA, the CDR3 is TGCGCCAGCAGCTTGGGCGGACAGGGAGGCACAGATACGCAGTATTTT. Translation: CASSLGGQGGTDTQYF.

This sequence joins TRBV6-5 and TRBJ2-1; D uncertain. V dropped 8 bases and J dropped 3 bases, with 11 bases sitting between them. The CDR3 is 13 residues long. The germline V gene has CDR1 MNHEY and CDR2 SVGAGI. CDR3 DNA sequence: TGTGCCAGCTGTTGCGTGAACTACAATGAGCAGTTCTTC. This sequence encodes CASCCVNYNEQFF.

For this clone: In the same sample, other DNA sequences code for this CDR3. V gene TRBV5-1 combines with J gene TRBJ1-3; tentatively, D is TRBD1 (6 bases). The germline CDR1 and CDR2 sequences are SGHRS and YFSETQ. The V end lost 1 base, the J end lost 4 bases, and 15 bases lay between the germline ends. The CDR3 is made up of 16 amino acids. CDR3 sequence reads: CASSLIQGGGGNTIYF. CDR3 DNA: TGCGCCAGCAGCTTGATCCAGGGAGGGGGGGGAAACACCATATATTTT.

The chain links TRBV5-6 to TRBJ2-1; perhaps TRBD2 as D (5 bases). The CDR3 loop spans 14 amino acids. Looked up from germline, CDR1 is SGHDT and CDR2 is YYEEEE. Trimming removed 2 bases from V and 3 bases from J, with 9 bases in between. The CDR3 DNA reads as TGTGCCAGCAGCTTCCGCGGACTCTACAATGAGCAGTTCTTC. Protein sequence: CASSFRGLYNEQFF.

This chain links TRBV10-1 with TRBJ1-2; no definite D call. V gave up 2 bases and J gave up 2 bases, with 6 bases separating them. The germline gives CDR1 WNHNN, CDR2 SYGVQD (reference sequence). The CDR3 extends over 13 amino acids. The CDR3 loop is CASSEDINYGYTF. The CDR3 DNA reads as TGCGCCAGCAGTGAGGACATCAACTATGGCTACACCTTC.

This chain connects TRBV5-4 to TRBJ2-5, with D possibly being TRBD1 or TRBD2 (5 bases each). This CDR3 contains 14 residues. Trimming cost V 4 bases and J 4 bases, with 14 bases left between them. Germline V CDR1 and CDR2: SGHNT, YYREEE (reference sequence). CDR3 bases: TGTGCCAGCAGCCGTCCGGGGACGTCAGAGACCCAGTACTTC. Translating it yields CASSRPGTSETQYF.

This clone has only one observation. The chain uses TRBV10-3 and TRBJ2-3, with D unresolved. V was pared by 7 bases and J by 3 bases, with 5 bases between. This CDR3 is 11 amino acids long. Germline V CDR1 and CDR2: ENHRY, SYGVKD. The DNA of the CDR3 is TGTGCCATCACCATGACAGATACGCAGTATTTT. Its translation: CAITMTDTQYF.

The V and J genes are TRBV5-1 and TRBJ2-1; 10 bases align to TRBD2. CDR1 and CDR2 from the germline V gene are SGHRS and YFSETQ. The CDR3 extends over 20 amino acids. V trimming: 0 bases; J trimming: 4 bases; junction bases outside the gene matches: 16. This CDR3 is CASSLGLAGVGNGSYNEQFF. CDR3 bases: TGCGCCAGCAGCTTGGGGCTAGCGGGAGTAGGGAACGGGTCTTACAATGAGCAGTTCTTC.

This clone came up a few times. Other DNA sequences in this sample translate to the same CDR3. V is TRBV12-3 or TRBV12-4 and J is TRBJ1-1; possible D gene TRBD1, 6 bases. V lost 6 bases to trimming and J lost 1 base, with 9 bases between them. This CDR3 spans 13 amino acids. CDR3 loop: CASSLQGNTEAFF. The CDR3 nucleotides read TGTGCCAGCAGCCTACAGGGGAACACTGAAGCTTTCTTT.

J is TRBJ1-6 and V is TRBV27; a weak D match, TRBD1 (6 bases). The CDR3 runs 16 residues. The germline V gene has CDR1 MNHEY and CDR2 SMNVEV (reference sequence). V was pared by 1 base and J by 3 bases, with 10 bases between. In nucleotides, the CDR3 is TGTGCCAGCAGTTTATTGGGGGCCGACTATAATTCACCCCTCCACTTT. The encoded protein is CASSLLGADYNSPLHF.

As concerns this clone: At one end the junction does not follow the germline gene, possibly because of a read error. This chain connects TRBV12-3 or TRBV12-4 to TRBJ2-3, with D unresolved. The CDR3 totals 13 residues. The DNA of the CDR3 is TGTGCTAGCACGGTAAAGCCCACAGATACGCAGTATTTT. Translated, it gives CASTVKPTDTQYF.

This clone was observed a single time. The J gene is TRBJ1-1, the V gene TRBV5-1; a weak D match, TRBD1 (5 bases). V shed 0 bases and J shed 1 base, with 7 bases lying between them. Germline assignment: CDR1 SGHRS and CDR2 YFSETQ. There are 14 residues in the CDR3. In DNA form, the CDR3 reads TGCGCCAGCAGCTTGGGACAGCCGAACACTGAAGCTTTCTTT. Its protein is CASSLGQPNTEAFF.

V and J are TRBV19 and TRBJ1-1; D may be TRBD1 (5 bases). Trimming removed 5 bases from V and 7 bases from J, with 14 bases in between. Germline loops: CDR1 LNHDA, CDR2 SQIVND (reference sequence). The CDR3 covers 13 residues. The DNA for the CDR3 is TGTGCCAGTAGTGTGACGGGGGAGATTGAAGCTTTCTTT. It specifies CASSVTGEIEAFF.

The gene calls are TRBV27 and TRBJ2-3; the match to TRBD2 covers 7 bases. V lost 10 bases, J lost 4 bases, and 29 bases stayed unmatched. Germline CDR1 reads MNHEY; CDR2 reads SMNVEV (reference sequence). The CDR3 has 20 amino acids. For the CDR3, the DNA is TGTGCCACCCAAAGGACCCTGACTAGCTGGGGGAGGGACCTGCCAGATACGCAGTATTTT. Protein sequence: CATQRTLTSWGRDLPDTQYF.

The chain links TRBV6-5 to TRBJ2-7; D is perhaps TRBD1 or TRBD2 (6 bases each). There are 13 residues in the CDR3. Looked up from germline, CDR1 is MNHEY and CDR2 is SVGAGI. V was trimmed by 6 bases and J by 4 bases, leaving 13 bases between them. CDR3 nucleotide sequence: TGTGCCAGCAGAGAGAGGGGGAGGTACGAGCAGTACTTC. The encoded protein is CASRERGRYEQYF.

The rearrangement links TRBV27 to TRBJ2-1; TRBD2 aligns across 14 bases. Germline V gives CDR1 MNHEY, CDR2 SMNVEV (reference sequence). J was trimmed by 3 bases and V by 5 bases; bases with no gene match: 0. The CDR3 has 15 amino acids. The CDR3 bases are TGTGCCAGCAGTGGACTAGCGGGGGGCTACAATGAGCAGTTCTTC. It specifies CASSGLAGGYNEQFF.

DNA of the CDR3: TGTGCCAGAAGCTTTAGTAGGGGGACAGGGAGATCCTCTGGGGCCAACGTCCTGACTTTC. Encoded protein: CARSFSRGTGRSSGANVLTF. This rearrangement joins TRBV7-5 to TRBJ2-6; TRBD1 is the table's D call and was not checked against the DNA. TRBV7-5 is a known pseudogene. There are 20 residues in the CDR3.

V is TRBV5-4 and J is TRBJ2-7, with 7 bases identical to TRBD2. This CDR3 has 12 residues. From germline, CDR1 is SGHNT and CDR2 YYREEE (reference sequence). Germline trimming cut 5 bases from V and 4 bases from J; bases unmatched to any gene: 3. Written as DNA, the CDR3 is TGTGCCAGCAGTTGGGGGGGGTACGAGCAGTACTTC. Translation: CASSWGGYEQYF.

This clone was seen only once. This chain connects TRBV4-3 to TRBJ2-1; the match to TRBD2 covers 9 bases. The CDR3 loop spans 17 amino acids. Unmatched junction bases numbered 16, after V lost 5 bases and J lost 8 bases. CDR1 and CDR2 (germline): LGHNA, YSLEER. The DNA for the CDR3 is TGCGCCAGCAGCGGGGCCCTTCCGGGACTAGCCTCCGATGAGCAGTTCTTC. Amino acid sequence: CASSGALPGLASDEQFF.

The chain joins TRBV18 to TRBJ2-7, with 10 positions matching TRBD2. The V and J ends lost 7 bases and 2 bases, in that order; junction bases with no gene match: 8. Germline V lookup: CDR1 KGHSH, CDR2 LQKENI. The length of the CDR3 is 15 residues. In DNA form, the CDR3 reads TGTGCCAGCTTACCTATAGCGGGGGGAACCTACGAGCAGTACTTC. It translates to CASLPIAGGTYEQYF.

V gene TRBV12-2 combines with J gene TRBJ2-3; the table's D call, TRBD2, was not checked against the DNA. TRBV12-2 is given as a pseudogene. The length of the CDR3 is 15 residues. This chain's CDR3 is CASRNRDYFTDTQYF. CDR3 DNA sequence: TGTGCAAGTCGCAATCGGGACTACTTCACAGATACGCAGTATTTT.

Only one count was recorded for this clone. This chain links TRBV29-1 with TRBJ2-3, with 9 bases identical to TRBD2. This CDR3 comprises 15 residues. The junction had 13 bases not matched to a gene; V was cut back by 6 bases and J by 6 bases. Germline CDR1 is SQVTM and CDR2 is ANQGSEA. In DNA form, the CDR3 reads TGCAGCGTGAGAGCGTCCGGGACTAGCAGGGATACGCAGTATTTT. This codes for CSVRASGTSRDTQYF.

J is TRBJ1-1 and V is TRBV4-3; D gene unclear. Germline CDR1 is LGHNA and CDR2 is YSLEER. This CDR3 is built from 17 residues. Trimming pared 1 base from V and 3 bases from J, leaving 18 bases between. Here the CDR3 reads CASSQAKAGLRDTEAFF. The DNA for the CDR3 is TGCGCCAGCAGCCAAGCTAAAGCGGGCCTTAGGGACACTGAAGCTTTCTTT.

The CDR3 here is CASREMDRVGTEAFF. The DNA for the CDR3 is TGTGCCAGCAGAGAGATGGACAGGGTAGGGACTGAAGCTTTCTTT. The genes are TRBV25-1 and TRBJ1-1, with 8 bases matching TRBD1. This CDR3 is built from 15 residues. CDR1 MGHDK and CDR2 SYGVNS come from the germline V gene. V dropped 6 bases and J dropped 5; count of bases not matched to a gene: 11.

The chain has TRBV9 and TRBJ1-2; 11 nucleotides match TRBD1. The CDR3 runs to 15 residues. The V gene's germline CDR1 is SGDLS and CDR2 YYNGEE. The junction had 6 bases not matched to a gene; V was cut back by 4 bases and J by 4 bases. The CDR3 DNA sequence: TGTGCCAGCAGCAACCGGGACAGGGGGACCTATGGCTACACCTTC. Its translation is CASSNRDRGTYGYTF.